The next 6 T cell receptor beta chains were all read from a single sample in a study of T cells in Graves' hyperthyroidism and ophthalmopathy. Researchers took RNA transcripts and amplified the TCR beta CDR3 regions from them. With the HTBI primer set, the TCR CDR3 went through a first round of RT-PCR. TCRdb fed the multiplex PCR reads into MiXCR, producing one record per CDR3 protein. The sample holds 500,000 or so distinct CDR3 sequences, 17% seen once. Sequenced input: blood. Source of these receptors: a woman younger than 30 with Graves' ophthalmopathy.

This clonotype came up a few times. V and J are TRBV7-2 and TRBJ1-2; D may be TRBD1 (5 bases). The CDR3 has 13 residues. Germline assignment: CDR1 SGHTA and CDR2 FQGNSA. Deletions cut 6 bases from V and 6 bases from J, with 14 bases between. The CDR3 DNA reads TGTGCCAGCAGTCCTGGGGGGACTCATGGCTACACCTTC. Its protein is CASSPGGTHGYTF.

This clonotype was seen many times. The chain links TRBV7-9 to TRBJ2-5, with D unclear. Deletions cut 5 bases from V and 1 base from J, with 11 bases between. Germline V gene data show CDR1 as SEHNR and CDR2 as FQNEAQ (reference sequence). The CDR3 sequence is 14 residues long. The CDR3 DNA follows: TGTGCCAGCAGCCCTGCAAGCGCCCAAGAGACCCAGTACTTC. It encodes CASSPASAQETQYF.

The chain employs TRBV5-6 and TRBJ1-3; tentatively, D is TRBD1 (5 bases). CDR1 SGHDT and CDR2 YYEEEE come from the germline V gene. This CDR3 has 15 amino acids. V was clipped by 4 bases and J by 1 base, with 12 bases between them. The CDR3 is CASSPEQESGNTIYF. The CDR3 DNA reads TGTGCCAGCAGCCCCGAACAGGAGTCTGGAAACACCATATATTTT.

The chain joins TRBV20-1 to TRBJ2-5, with D maybe TRBD2 (6 bases). Germline V gene data show CDR1 as DFQATT and CDR2 as SNEGSKA (reference sequence). The ends were cut back, 0 bases at V and 1 base at J, with 12 bases in the middle. This CDR3 is 15 amino acids long. For the CDR3, the DNA is TGCAGTGCTAGAGATGGGCGGGGTTTCCAAGAGACCCAGTACTTC. Amino acid sequence: CSARDGRGFQETQYF.

This clonotype was detected only a few times. The V gene is TRBV7-8, the J gene TRBJ1-4; possible D gene TRBD1, 5 bases. The V end lost 8 bases, the J end lost 3 bases, and 13 bases lay between the germline ends. Germline CDR1 reads SGHVS; CDR2 reads FQNEAQ. The CDR3 length is 14 residues. The CDR3: CASSQGPANEKLFF. In DNA form, the CDR3 reads TGTGCCAGCTCCCAGGGTCCGGCTAATGAAAAACTGTTTTTT.

This chain uses TRBV12-3 or TRBV12-4 with TRBJ2-3, with TRBD2 matching over 15 bases. The CDR3 has 17 amino acids. Trimming took 4 bases from V and 4 from J; bases not matched to a gene: 6. The CDR3 bases are TGTGCCAGCAGTTCAGCGGGACTAGCGGGGGGCCCAGATACGCAGTATTTT. It translates to CASSSAGLAGGPDTQYF.